The 3 T cell receptor beta chains given below trace back to one sample, sequenced in a study of regulatory T cells in long-lasting Graves disease. TCR beta libraries were built with iRepertoire HTBI primers and Arm-PCR of CDR3 regions. MiXCR was run by TCRdb on the multiplex PCR reads, yielding one entry per CDR3 protein. The repertoire has approximately 400,000 distinct CDR3 sequences, 20% to 30% of them found once; the top ten carry about a quarter. Time point of the sample: persistent/refractory GD, antithyroid drugs over 5 years with positive TRAb. Construction of the TCR library relied on RNA isolated from PBMCs. The starting material was peripheral blood mononuclear cells (PBMCs), obtained when the disease was refractory, from a patient treated with antithyroid drugs. The receptors originated from a female donor with Graves disease.

V usage is TRBV6-5 and J usage is TRBJ1-1; 8 bases agree with TRBD1. V shed 2 bases, J shed 5 bases, and the junction held 7 bases outside the gene matches. Germline-derived CDR1 and CDR2 are MNHEY and SVGAGI. This CDR3 is built from 15 residues. Here the CDR3 reads CASSYPGQGETEAFF. DNA of the CDR3: TGTGCCAGCAGTTACCCCGGACAGGGTGAGACTGAAGCTTTCTTT.

The rearrangement links TRBV4-2 to TRBJ1-5; perhaps TRBD1 as D (6 bases). V was cut by 1 base and J by 7 bases, with 11 bases left in between. The V gene's germline CDR1 is LGHNA and CDR2 YNFKEQ. This CDR3 is 14 amino acids long. The CDR3 loop is CASSQGAGEQPQHF. In DNA form, the CDR3 reads TGTGCCAGCAGCCAAGGGGCAGGGGAACAGCCCCAGCATTTT.

The CDR3 protein is CASSQESTVYNSPLHF. In DNA, the CDR3 is TGCGCCAGCAGCCAGGAAAGCACCGTCTATAATTCACCCCTCCACTTT. V is TRBV4-3 and J is TRBJ1-6; D is unresolved. The V end was cut by 3 bases, the J end by 3 bases, with 12 bases between. CDR3 length: 16 amino acids. Per germline, CDR1 LGHNA and CDR2 YSLEER.